The count of the clone carrying this T cell receptor beta chain is one. An end of the junction does not agree with germline; a read error may underlie this. Clinical symptoms, serum thyroxine and TRAb, thyroid ultrasound and orbital computed tomography were used for the diagnoses. PBMCs came from 8.5 to 10 ml fresh peripheral blood. RNA transcripts served as the template for amplifying TCR beta CDR3 regions. An initial round of RT-PCR targeting the TCR CDR3 relied on the HTBI primer set. TCRdb reprocessed the multiplex PCR reads via MiXCR and lists one record per CDR3 protein. Of approximately 600,000 distinct CDR3 sequences listed, around 21% are singletons. This CDR3 contains 15 residues. Germline values: CDR1 MNHEY, CDR2 SVGAGI. This sample is part of a study of T cells in Graves' hyperthyroidism and ophthalmopathy.

J is TRBJ1-2 and V is TRBV6-5, with D perhaps matching TRBD1 (6 bases). The receptor's source is a man aged 25-40 years with Graves' ophthalmopathy. The sample consisted of blood. CDR3 coding DNA: TGTGCCAGCAGTTACTCTCAGGGGACTGGCTATGGCTACGCCTTC. It is translated as CASSYSQGTGYGYAF.